The text below deals with one T cell receptor (beta chain). Its antigen remains unknown. The repertoire was sequenced with immunoSEQ multiplex PCR; TCRdb's copy has only in-frame clones and lacks some. The table lists about 73,000 clones, 90% of them singletons, with about 4.3% in the top ten. Germline V CDR1 and CDR2: LGHNA, YSLEER. Trimming took 4 bases from V and 4 from J; bases not matched to a gene: 9. This CDR3 contains 16 residues. The record originates from a study of graft-versus-host responses after intestinal transplantation. Study findings and constraints: Graft-versus-host to host-versus-graft clonal ratios in allografts were high in patients with graft-donor T cell macrochimerism.

Specimen: unstimulated CD8+ T cells sorted from spleen or lymph node cells, collected before transplant. The sequence derives from a human donor who was the organ donor for an intestinal transplant. The V gene is TRBV4-3, the J gene TRBJ2-2; TRBD1 aligns across 7 bases. CDR3: CASSPGGQVCTGELFF. For the CDR3, the DNA is TGCGCCAGCAGCCCAGGGGGTCAGGTTTGCACCGGGGAGCTGTTTTTT.